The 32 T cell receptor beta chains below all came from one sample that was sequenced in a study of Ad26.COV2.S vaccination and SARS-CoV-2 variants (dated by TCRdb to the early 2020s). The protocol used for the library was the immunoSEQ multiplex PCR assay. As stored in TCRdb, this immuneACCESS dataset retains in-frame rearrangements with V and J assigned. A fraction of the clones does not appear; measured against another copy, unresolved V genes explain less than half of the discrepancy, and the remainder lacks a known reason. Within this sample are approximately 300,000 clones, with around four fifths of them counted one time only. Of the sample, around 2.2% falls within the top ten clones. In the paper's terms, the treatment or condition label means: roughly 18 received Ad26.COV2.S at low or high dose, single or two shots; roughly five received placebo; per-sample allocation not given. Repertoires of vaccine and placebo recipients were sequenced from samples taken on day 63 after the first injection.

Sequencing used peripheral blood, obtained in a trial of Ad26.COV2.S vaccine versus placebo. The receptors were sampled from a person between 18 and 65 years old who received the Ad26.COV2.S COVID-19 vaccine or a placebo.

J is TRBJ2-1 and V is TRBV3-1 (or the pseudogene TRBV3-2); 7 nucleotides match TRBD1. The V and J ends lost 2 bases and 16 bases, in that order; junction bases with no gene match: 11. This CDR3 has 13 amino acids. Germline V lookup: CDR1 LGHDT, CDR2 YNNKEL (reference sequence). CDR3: CASSQTYTGVEFF. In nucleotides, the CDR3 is TGTGCCAGCAGCCAAACCTACACAGGGGTCGAATTCTTC.

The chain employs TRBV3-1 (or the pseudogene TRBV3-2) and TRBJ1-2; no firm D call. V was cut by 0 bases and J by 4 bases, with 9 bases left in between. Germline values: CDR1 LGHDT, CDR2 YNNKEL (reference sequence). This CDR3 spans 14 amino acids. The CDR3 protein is CASSQEGEPYGYTF. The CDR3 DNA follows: TGTGCCAGCAGCCAAGAGGGCGAGCCCTATGGCTACACCTTC.

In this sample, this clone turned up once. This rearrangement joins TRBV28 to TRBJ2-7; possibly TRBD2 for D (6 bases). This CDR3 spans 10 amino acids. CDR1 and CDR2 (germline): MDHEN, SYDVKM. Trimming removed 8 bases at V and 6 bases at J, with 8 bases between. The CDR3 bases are TGTGCCAGCCGGGGGAGCGAGCAGTACTTC. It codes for CASRGSEQYF.

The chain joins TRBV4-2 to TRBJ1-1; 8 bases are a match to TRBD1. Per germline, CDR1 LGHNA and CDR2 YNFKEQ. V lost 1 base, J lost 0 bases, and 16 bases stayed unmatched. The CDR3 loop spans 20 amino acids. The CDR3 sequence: CASSQVVLADRARVNTEAFF. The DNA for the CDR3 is TGTGCCAGCAGCCAAGTCGTCCTCGCGGACAGGGCTAGGGTGAACACTGAAGCTTTCTTT.

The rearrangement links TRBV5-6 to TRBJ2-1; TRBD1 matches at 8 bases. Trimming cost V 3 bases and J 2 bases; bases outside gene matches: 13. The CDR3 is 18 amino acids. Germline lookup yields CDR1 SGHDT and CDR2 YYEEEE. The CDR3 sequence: CASSSSQRTGKPYNEQFF. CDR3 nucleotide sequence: TGTGCCAGCAGCTCCTCACAAAGGACAGGGAAGCCCTACAATGAGCAGTTCTTC.

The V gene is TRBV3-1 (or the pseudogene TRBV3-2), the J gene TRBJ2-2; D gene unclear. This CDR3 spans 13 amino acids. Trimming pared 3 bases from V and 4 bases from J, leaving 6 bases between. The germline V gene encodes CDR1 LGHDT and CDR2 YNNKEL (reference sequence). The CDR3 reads CASSQSGTGELFF. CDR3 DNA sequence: TGTGCCAGCAGCCAGTCTGGCACCGGGGAGCTGTTTTTT.

In DNA form, the CDR3 reads TGCAGCGCTGACAGTGCTGTAGGGCAGTACTTC. It encodes CSADSAVGQYF. This chain connects TRBV29-1 to TRBJ2-7, with D possibly being TRBD1 (5 bases). Trimming pared 7 bases from V and 9 bases from J, leaving 16 bases between. Germline loops: CDR1 SQVTM, CDR2 ANQGSEA. The CDR3 is 11 residues long.

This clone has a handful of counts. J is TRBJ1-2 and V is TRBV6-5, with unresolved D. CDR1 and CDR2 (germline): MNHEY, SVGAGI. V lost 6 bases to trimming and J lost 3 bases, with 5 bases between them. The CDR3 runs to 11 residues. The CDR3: CASRTDYGYTF. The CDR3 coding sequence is TGTGCCAGCAGGACCGACTATGGCTACACCTTC.

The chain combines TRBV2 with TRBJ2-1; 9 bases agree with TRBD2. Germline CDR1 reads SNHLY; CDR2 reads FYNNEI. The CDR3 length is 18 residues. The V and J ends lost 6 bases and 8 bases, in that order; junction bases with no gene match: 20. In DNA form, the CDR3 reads TGTGCCAGCAGATACATCCCCTACGCGGGGGGGCCAATATATGAGCAGTTCTTC. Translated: CASRYIPYAGGPIYEQFF.

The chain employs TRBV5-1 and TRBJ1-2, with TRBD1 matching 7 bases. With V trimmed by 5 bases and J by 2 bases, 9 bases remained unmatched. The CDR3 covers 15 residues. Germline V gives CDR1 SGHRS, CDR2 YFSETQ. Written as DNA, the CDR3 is TGCGCCAGCAGAGTAGGGACAGACCAGAACTATGGCTACACCTTC. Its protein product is CASRVGTDQNYGYTF.

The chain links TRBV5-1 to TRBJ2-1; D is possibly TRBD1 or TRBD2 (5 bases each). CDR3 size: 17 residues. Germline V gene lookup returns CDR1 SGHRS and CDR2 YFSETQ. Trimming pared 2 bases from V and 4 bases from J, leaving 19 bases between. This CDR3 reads CASSLPPPGTEYNEQFF. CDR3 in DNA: TGCGCCAGCAGCTTACCGCCGCCGGGGACGGAGTACAATGAGCAGTTCTTC.

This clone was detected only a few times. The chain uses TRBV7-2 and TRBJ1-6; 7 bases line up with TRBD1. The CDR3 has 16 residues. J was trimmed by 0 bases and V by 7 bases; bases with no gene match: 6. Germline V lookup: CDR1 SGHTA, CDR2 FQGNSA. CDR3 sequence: CASNPDRSSYNSPLHF. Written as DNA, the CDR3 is TGTGCCAGCAATCCGGACAGGAGCTCCTATAATTCACCCCTCCACTTT.

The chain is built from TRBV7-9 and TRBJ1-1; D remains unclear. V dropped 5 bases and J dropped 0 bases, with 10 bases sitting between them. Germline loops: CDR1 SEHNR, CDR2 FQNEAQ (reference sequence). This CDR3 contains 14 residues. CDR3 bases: TGTGCCAGCAGCCCAGATGTTTTGAACACTGAAGCTTTCTTT. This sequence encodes CASSPDVLNTEAFF. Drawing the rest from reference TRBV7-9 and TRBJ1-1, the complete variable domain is DTGVSQNPRHKITKRGQNVTFRCDPISEHNRLYWYRQTLGQGPEFLTYFQNEAQLEKSRLLSDRFSAERPKGSFSTLEIQRTEQGDSAMYLCASSPDVLNTEAFFGQGTRLTVV.

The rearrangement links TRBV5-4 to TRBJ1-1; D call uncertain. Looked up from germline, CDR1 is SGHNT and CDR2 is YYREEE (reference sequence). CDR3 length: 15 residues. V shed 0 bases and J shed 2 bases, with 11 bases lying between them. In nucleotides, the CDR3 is TGTGCCAGCAGCTTGGATCCGCATTCCAACACTGAAGCTTTCTTT. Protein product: CASSLDPHSNTEAFF. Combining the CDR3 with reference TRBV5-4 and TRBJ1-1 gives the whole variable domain ETGVTQSPTHLIKTRGQQVTLRCSSQSGHNTVSWYQQALGQGPQFIFQYYREEENGRGNFPPRFSGLQFPNYSSELNVNALELDDSALYLCASSLDPHSNTEAFFGQGTRLTVV.

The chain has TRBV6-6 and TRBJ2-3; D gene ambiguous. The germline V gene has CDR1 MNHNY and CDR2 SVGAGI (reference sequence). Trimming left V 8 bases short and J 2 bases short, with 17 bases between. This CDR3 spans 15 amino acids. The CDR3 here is CASLSQLVHTDTQYF. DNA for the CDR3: TGTGCCAGCCTGTCTCAACTGGTGCACACAGATACGCAGTATTTT.

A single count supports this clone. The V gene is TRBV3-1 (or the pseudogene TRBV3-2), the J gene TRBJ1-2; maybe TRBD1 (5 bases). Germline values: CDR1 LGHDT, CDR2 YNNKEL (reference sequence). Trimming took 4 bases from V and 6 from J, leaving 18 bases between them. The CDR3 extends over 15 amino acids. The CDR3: CASSLPGGGSNGYTF. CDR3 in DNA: TGTGCCAGCAGCCTCCCCGGCGGGGGTTCGAATGGCTACACCTTC.

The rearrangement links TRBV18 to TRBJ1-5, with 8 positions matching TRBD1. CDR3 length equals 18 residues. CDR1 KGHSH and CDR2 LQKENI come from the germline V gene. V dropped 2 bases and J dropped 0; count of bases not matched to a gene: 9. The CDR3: CASSPFMITGGSNQPQHF. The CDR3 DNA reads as TGTGCCAGCTCACCATTTATGATAACAGGGGGTAGCAATCAGCCCCAGCATTTT.

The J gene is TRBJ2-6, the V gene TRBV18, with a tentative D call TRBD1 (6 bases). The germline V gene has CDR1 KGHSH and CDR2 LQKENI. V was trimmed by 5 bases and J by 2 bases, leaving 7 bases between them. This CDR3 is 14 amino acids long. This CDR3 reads CASSAGAGANVLTF. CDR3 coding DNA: TGTGCCAGCTCAGCAGGGGCTGGGGCCAACGTCCTGACTTTC.

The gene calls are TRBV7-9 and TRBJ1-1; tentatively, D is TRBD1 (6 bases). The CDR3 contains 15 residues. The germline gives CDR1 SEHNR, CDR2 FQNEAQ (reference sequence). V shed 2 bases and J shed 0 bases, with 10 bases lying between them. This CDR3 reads CASSLRTAMNTEAFF. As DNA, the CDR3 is TGTGCCAGCAGCTTAAGGACAGCGATGAACACTGAAGCTTTCTTT.

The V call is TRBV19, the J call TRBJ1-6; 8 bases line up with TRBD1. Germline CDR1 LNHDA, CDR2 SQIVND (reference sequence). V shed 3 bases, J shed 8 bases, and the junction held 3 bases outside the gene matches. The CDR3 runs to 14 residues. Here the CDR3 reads CASSMDREYSPLHF. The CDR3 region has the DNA TGTGCCAGTAGTATGGACAGGGAGTATTCACCCCTCCACTTT.

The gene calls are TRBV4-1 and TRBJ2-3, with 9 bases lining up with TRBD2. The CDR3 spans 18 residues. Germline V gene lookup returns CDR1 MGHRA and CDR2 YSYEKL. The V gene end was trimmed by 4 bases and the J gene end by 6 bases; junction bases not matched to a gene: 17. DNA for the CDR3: TGCGCCAGCAGCCGCGGCGCGCTAGCGGGGAGAAAAGGGGATACGCAGTATTTT. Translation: CASSRGALAGRKGDTQYF.

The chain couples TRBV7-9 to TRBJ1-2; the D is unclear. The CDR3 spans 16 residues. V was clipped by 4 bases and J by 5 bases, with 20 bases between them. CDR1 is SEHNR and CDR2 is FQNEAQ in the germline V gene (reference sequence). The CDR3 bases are TGTGCCAGCAGCTCGGTTTCAGGACCCGAGGTTTATGGCTACACCTTC. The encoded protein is CASSSVSGPEVYGYTF.

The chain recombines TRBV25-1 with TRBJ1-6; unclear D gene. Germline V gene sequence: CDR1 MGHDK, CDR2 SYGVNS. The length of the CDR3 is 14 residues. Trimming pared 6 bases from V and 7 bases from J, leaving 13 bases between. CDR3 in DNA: TGTGCCAGCAGCCCTAACATGGGGAATTCACCCCTCCACTTT. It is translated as CASSPNMGNSPLHF.

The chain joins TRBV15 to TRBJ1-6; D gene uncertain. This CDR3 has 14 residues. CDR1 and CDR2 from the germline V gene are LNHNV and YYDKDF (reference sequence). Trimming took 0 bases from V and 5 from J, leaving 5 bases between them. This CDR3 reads CATSRDRNNSPLHF. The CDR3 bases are TGTGCCACCAGCAGAGATCGAAATAATTCACCCCTCCACTTT. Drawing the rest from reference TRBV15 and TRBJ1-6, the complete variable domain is DAMVIQNPRYQVTQFGKPVTLSCSQTLNHNVMYWYQQKSSQAPKLLFHYYDKDFNNEADTPDNFQSRRPNTSFCFLDIRSPGLGDTAMYLCATSRDRNNSPLHFGNGTRLTVT.

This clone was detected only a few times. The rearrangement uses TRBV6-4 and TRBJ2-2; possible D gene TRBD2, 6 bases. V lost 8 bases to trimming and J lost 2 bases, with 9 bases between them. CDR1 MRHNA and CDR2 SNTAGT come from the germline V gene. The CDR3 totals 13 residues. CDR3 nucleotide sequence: TGTGCCAGCCGAGGACTAAACACCGGGGAGCTGTTTTTT. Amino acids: CASRGLNTGELFF.

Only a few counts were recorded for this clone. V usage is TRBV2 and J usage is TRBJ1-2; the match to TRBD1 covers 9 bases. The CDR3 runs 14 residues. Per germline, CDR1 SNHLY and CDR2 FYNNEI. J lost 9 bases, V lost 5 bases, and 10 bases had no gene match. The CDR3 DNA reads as TGTGCCAGCAGTCTCACTGAAGGACAGGGGAGCTACACCTTC. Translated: CASSLTEGQGSYTF.

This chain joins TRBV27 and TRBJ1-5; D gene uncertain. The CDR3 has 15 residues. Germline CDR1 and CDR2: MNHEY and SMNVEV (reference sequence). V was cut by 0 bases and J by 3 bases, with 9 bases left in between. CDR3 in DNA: TGTGCCAGCAGTTTATCAAGACCGATCAATCAGCCCCAGCATTTT. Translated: CASSLSRPINQPQHF.

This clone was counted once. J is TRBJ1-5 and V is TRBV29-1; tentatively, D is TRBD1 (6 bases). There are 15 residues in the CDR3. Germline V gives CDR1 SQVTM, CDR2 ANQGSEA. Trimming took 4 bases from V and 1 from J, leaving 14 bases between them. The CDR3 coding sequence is TGCAGCGTTGTTACAGGGTTAAGCAGCAATCAGCCCCAGCATTTT. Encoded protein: CSVVTGLSSNQPQHF.

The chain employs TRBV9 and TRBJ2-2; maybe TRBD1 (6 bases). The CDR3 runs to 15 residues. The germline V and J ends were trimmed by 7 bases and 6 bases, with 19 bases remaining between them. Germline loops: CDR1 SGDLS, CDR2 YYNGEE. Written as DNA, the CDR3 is TGTGCCAGCCGACCAACCCCAGGGGTGTCCGGGGAGCTGTTTTTT. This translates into CASRPTPGVSGELFF.

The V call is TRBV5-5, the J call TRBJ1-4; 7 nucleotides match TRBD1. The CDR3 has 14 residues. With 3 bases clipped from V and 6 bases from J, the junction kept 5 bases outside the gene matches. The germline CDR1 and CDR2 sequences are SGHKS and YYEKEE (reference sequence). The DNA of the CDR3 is TGTGCCAGCAGCTCACAGGGGTATGATGAAAAACTGTTTTTT. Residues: CASSSQGYDEKLFF.

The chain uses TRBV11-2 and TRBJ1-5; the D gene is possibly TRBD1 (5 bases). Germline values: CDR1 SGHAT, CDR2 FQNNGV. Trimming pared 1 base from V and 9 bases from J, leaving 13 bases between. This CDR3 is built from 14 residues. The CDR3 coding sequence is TGTGCCAGCAGCTTAGGGGACGGGGTCCGGCCCCAGCATTTT. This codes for CASSLGDGVRPQHF.

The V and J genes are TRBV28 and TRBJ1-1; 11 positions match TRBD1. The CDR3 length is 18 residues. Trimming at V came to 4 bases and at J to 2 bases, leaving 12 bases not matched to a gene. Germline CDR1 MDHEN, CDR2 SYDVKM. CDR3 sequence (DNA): TGTGCCAGCAGTTCTCCCCGGACAGGGGGCCCCACAAACACTGAAGCTTTCTTT. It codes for CASSSPRTGGPTNTEAFF.